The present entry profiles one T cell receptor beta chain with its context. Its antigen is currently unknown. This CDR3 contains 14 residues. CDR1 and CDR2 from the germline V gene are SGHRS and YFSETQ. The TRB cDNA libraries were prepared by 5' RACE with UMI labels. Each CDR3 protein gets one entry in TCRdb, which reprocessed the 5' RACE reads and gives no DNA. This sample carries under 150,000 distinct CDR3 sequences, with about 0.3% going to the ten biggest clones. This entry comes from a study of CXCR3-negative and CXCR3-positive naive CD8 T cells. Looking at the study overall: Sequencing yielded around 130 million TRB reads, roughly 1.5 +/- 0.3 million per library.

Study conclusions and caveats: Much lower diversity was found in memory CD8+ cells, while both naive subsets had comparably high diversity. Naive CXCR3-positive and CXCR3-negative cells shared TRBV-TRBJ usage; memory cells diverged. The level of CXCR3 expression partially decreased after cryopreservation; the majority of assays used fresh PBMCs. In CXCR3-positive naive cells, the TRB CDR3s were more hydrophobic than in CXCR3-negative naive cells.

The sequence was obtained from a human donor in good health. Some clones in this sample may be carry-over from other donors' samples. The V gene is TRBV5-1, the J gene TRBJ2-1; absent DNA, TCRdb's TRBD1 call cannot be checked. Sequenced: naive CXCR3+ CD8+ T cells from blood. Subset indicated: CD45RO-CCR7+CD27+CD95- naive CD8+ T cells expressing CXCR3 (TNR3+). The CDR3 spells CASSLEDWGDEQFF.